The clone carrying this T cell receptor beta chain was observed once. Antigen specificity is unknown. This may arise from a read error, as a much more abundant clone is one base away. These data originate in a study of identical twins' blood T cells. Overall study context: Approximately 50 million reads covered roughly 6 alpha-chain and roughly 6 beta-chain libraries.

The CDR3 runs 13 residues. The germline V gene has CDR1 SGHTA and CDR2 FQGTGA. Likely shared infections and vaccines: all three twin pairs were reared together. Overall study findings and caveats: Twins shared about as many clonotypes as their cloneset sizes predicted.

Libraries were made from RNA as TCR cDNA, using a modified protocol. TCRdb reanalysed the 5' RACE reads using MiXCR and keeps one entry per CDR3 protein. The sample has hundreds of thousands of distinct CDR3 sequences, about 28% seen once. The sample taken for sequencing was PBMCs. The gene calls are TRBV7-3 and TRBJ2-1; D is ambiguous. This sequence was found in a woman between 18 and 50 years old in good health. The CDR3: CAGSLTGPNEQFF. DNA for the CDR3: TGTGCCGGCAGCCTCACGGGTCCCAATGAGCAGTTCTTC.